This entry lists 27 T cell receptor beta chains sequenced from one sample in a study of blood T cells in healthy people across ages. Primed by a sample-barcoded 5' primer and a J-beta primer mix, a second PCR proceeded for about 6 to 11 cycles. MiXCR, applied by TCRdb to the 5' RACE reads, yields one record per CDR3 protein. In the table there are around 800,000 distinct CDR3 sequences, 25% to 30% of which are singletons. These data were likewise used in another study, on T cells of mothers and their children.

Sequencing input: blood. The source of these receptors is a boy between 10 and 17 years old in good health.

The rearrangement joins TRBV3-1 to TRBJ2-3; 9 bases map to TRBD2. The CDR3 spans 15 residues. With 3 bases clipped from V and 6 bases from J, the junction kept 7 bases outside the gene matches. From germline, CDR1 is LGHDT and CDR2 YNNKEL (reference sequence). DNA for the CDR3: TGTGCCAGCAGCCACCTAGCGGGGCGCGGGGATACGCAGTATTTT. Residues: CASSHLAGRGDTQYF.

Written as DNA, the CDR3 is TGTGCCACCAGTGACTTCCGGGACGTAGCTAACTATGGCTACACCTTC. Encoded protein: CATSDFRDVANYGYTF. The J gene is TRBJ1-2, the V gene TRBV24-1; TRBD1 is a possible D gene (5 bases). The V end was cut by 4 bases, the J end by 0 bases, with 14 bases between. Germline assignment: CDR1 KGHDR and CDR2 SFDVKD. This CDR3 is built from 16 residues.

In DNA, the CDR3 is TGTGCCAGCAGCTGGGAAAATACGCAGTATTTT. Encoded protein: CASSWENTQYF. The V and J genes are TRBV7-9 and TRBJ2-3; D not resolved. The V end was cut by 4 bases, the J end by 7 bases, with 6 bases between. Germline CDR1 SEHNR, CDR2 FQNEAQ (reference sequence). CDR3 size: 11 residues.

The chain recombines TRBV3-1 with TRBJ2-5; tentatively, D is TRBD1 (5 bases). The J call is in doubt because the DNA end fits TRBJ2-7 better. Germline V gives CDR1 LGHDT, CDR2 YNNKEL (reference sequence). The CDR3 extends over 15 amino acids. The CDR3 nucleotides are TGTGCCAGCAGCCAAGAAACAGCAGGGAAAAACGAGCAGTACTTC. It is translated as CASSQETAGKNEQYF.

This sequence joins TRBV4-1 and TRBJ2-1; 9 nucleotides align to TRBD1. The end of the DNA aligns better with TRBJ2-7, so the J call may be wrong. CDR1 is MGHRA, CDR2 YSYEKL, per germline. The CDR3 has 17 residues. CDR3 coding DNA: TGCGCCAGCAGCCAATGGGCCTTGGGACAGGGTATCTACGAGCAGTACTTC. Its translation: CASSQWALGQGIYEQYF.

The sample holds a few counts of this clonotype. This chain connects TRBV10-3 to TRBJ1-1, with a weak D call TRBD1 (5 bases). The germline CDR1 and CDR2 sequences are ENHRY and SYGVKD. CDR3 length equals 15 residues. With 0 bases removed from V and 10 bases from J, the gap between germline ends came to 18 bases. The CDR3: CAISESAGASSGAFF. The CDR3, as DNA: TGTGCCATCAGTGAGTCCGCCGGGGCCTCCTCGGGAGCTTTCTTT.

The V gene is TRBV3-1, the J gene TRBJ1-2; D gene uncertain. This CDR3 spans 13 amino acids. Germline-derived CDR1 and CDR2 are LGHDT and YNNKEL (reference sequence). Trimming left V 4 bases short and J 7 bases short, with 13 bases between. CDR3 nucleotides: TGTGCCAGCAGCCCTAAGGGATGGGCTGGCTACACCTTC. It codes for CASSPKGWAGYTF.

This clonotype was counted a few times. The CDR3 sequence is CASKKGYNSPLHF. CDR3 DNA: TGTGCCAGTAAGAAGGGGTATAATTCACCCCTCCACTTT. V gene TRBV19 combines with J gene TRBJ1-6, with D possibly matching TRBD1 (5 bases). This CDR3 spans 13 amino acids. V lost 7 bases, J lost 4 bases, and 8 bases lay in between. Germline values: CDR1 LNHDA, CDR2 SQIVND (reference sequence).

This clonotype was seen many times. The chain uses TRBV3-1 and TRBJ2-5; D assignment may be TRBD1 or TRBD2 (5 bases each). This CDR3 region has 17 residues. Germline V CDR1 and CDR2: LGHDT, YNNKEL (reference sequence). V shed 4 bases and J shed 5 bases, with 23 bases lying between them. The CDR3 is CASSRNLGTGGGETQYF. For the CDR3, the DNA is TGTGCCAGCAGCCGTAACTTAGGGACCGGAGGTGGGGAGACCCAGTACTTC.

This clonotype was counted only a few times. The rearrangement joins TRBV5-1 to TRBJ2-7; D call uncertain. V gave up 5 bases and J gave up 5 bases, with 14 bases separating them. CDR3 length equals 13 residues. Per germline, CDR1 SGHRS and CDR2 YFSETQ. Here the CDR3 DNA reads TGCGCCAGCAGGGGCAGTACGATGGACGAGCAGTACTTC. It specifies CASRGSTMDEQYF.

As regards this clonotype: A read error may account for a junction end that differs from germline. V is TRBV18 and J is TRBJ1-2, with D hard to call. CDR1 is KGHSH and CDR2 is LQKENI in the germline V gene. The CDR3 loop spans 14 amino acids. Written as DNA, the CDR3 is TGTGCCGGCTCACCAGATCTTTCTGGCTATGGCTACACCTTC. It encodes CAGSPDLSGYGYTF.

The chain combines TRBV20-1 with TRBJ1-2, with TRBD1 matching 7 bases. Germline values: CDR1 DFQATT, CDR2 SNEGSKA (reference sequence). This CDR3 region has 14 residues. The junction had 8 bases not matched to a gene; V was cut back by 3 bases and J by 4 bases. The CDR3 region is CSASAEDRLYGYTF. CDR3 coding DNA: TGCAGTGCTAGCGCCGAGGACAGGCTCTATGGCTACACCTTC.

The chain combines TRBV20-1 with TRBJ2-5; the D gene is possibly TRBD1 (6 bases). V was clipped by 4 bases and J by 5 bases, with 11 bases between them. Germline CDR1 DFQATT, CDR2 SNEGSKA (reference sequence). The CDR3 runs to 12 residues. The CDR3 DNA reads TGCAGTGCTAACAGGGAATCGGAGACCCAGTACTTC. This codes for CSANRESETQYF.

The V and J genes are TRBV11-1 and TRBJ2-1; 7 bases map to TRBD1. Germline values: CDR1 SGHAT, CDR2 FQDESV (reference sequence). The CDR3 consists of 14 residues. J gave up 6 bases and V 5 bases, and 7 bases lay outside the gene matches. The CDR3 protein is CASSTTTGRNEQFF. The CDR3 region has the DNA TGTGCCAGCAGCACCACGACAGGGCGCAATGAGCAGTTCTTC. Full variable domain (outside the CDR3, taken from reference TRBV11-1 and TRBJ2-1): EAEVAQSPRYKITEKSQAVAFWCDPISGHATLYWYRQILGQGPELLVQFQDESVVDDSQLPKDRFSAERLKGVDSTLKIQPAELGDSAMYLCASSTTTGRNEQFFGPGTRLTVL.

CDR3 protein: CSARYREESYEQYF. The CDR3 nucleotides read TGCAGTGCTAGATACAGGGAGGAATCCTACGAGCAGTACTTC. The V gene is TRBV20-1, the J gene TRBJ2-7, with D tentatively TRBD1 or TRBD2 (6 bases each). The V gene's germline CDR1 is DFQATT and CDR2 SNEGSKA (reference sequence). V shed 2 bases and J shed 1 base, with 12 bases lying between them. The CDR3 length is 14 residues.

In its sample, this clonotype was seen a few times. The chain uses TRBV20-1 and TRBJ2-7, with D perhaps matching TRBD1 (6 bases). Germline CDR1 and CDR2: DFQATT and SNEGSKA (reference sequence). Trimming cost V 0 bases and J 2 bases, with 11 bases left between them. This CDR3 comprises 14 residues. The CDR3, as DNA: TGCAGTGCTAGAGAAACAGGGAAGACCTACGAGCAGTACTTC. Its translation: CSARETGKTYEQYF.

J is TRBJ1-4 and V is TRBV3-1, with D hard to call. Deletions cut 2 bases from V and 8 bases from J, with 9 bases between. CDR3 length: 13 residues. Per germline, CDR1 LGHDT and CDR2 YNNKEL (reference sequence). CDR3 bases: TGTGCCAGCAGCCAAAGGCGTGGGGAAAAACTGTTTTTT. It yields the protein CASSQRRGEKLFF.

The V gene is TRBV9, the J gene TRBJ1-1; 11 bases line up with TRBD1. Losses at the gene ends were 3 bases for V and 3 bases for J; bases not matched to a gene: 4. The CDR3 contains 15 residues. CDR1 and CDR2 (germline): SGDLS, YYNGEE. The DNA for the CDR3 is TGTGCCAGCAGCGGGGGACAGGGGGTGGACACTGAAGCTTTCTTT. Amino acid sequence: CASSGGQGVDTEAFF.

This rearrangement joins TRBV6-1 to TRBJ2-7, with D possibly TRBD1 on 6 matching bases. This CDR3 comprises 16 residues. V was cut by 2 bases and J by 1 base, with 15 bases left in between. Germline CDR1 is MNHNS and CDR2 is SASEGT. The chain's CDR3 is CASSESGQFGSYEQYF. Written as DNA, the CDR3 is TGTGCCAGCAGTGAATCAGGACAGTTCGGGTCCTACGAGCAGTACTTC.

This clonotype occurred once. The chain recombines TRBV7-6 with TRBJ2-3; D ambiguous. From germline, CDR1 is SGHVS and CDR2 FNYEAQ. The CDR3 extends over 16 amino acids. The V end lost 5 bases, the J end lost 1 base, and 16 bases lay between the germline ends. The CDR3 loop reads CASSSPALRGTDTQYF. Here the CDR3 DNA reads TGTGCCAGCAGCAGCCCGGCCCTCCGGGGCACAGATACGCAGTATTTT.

Points on this clonotype: An end of the junction differs from the germline gene, which may be a read error. The rearrangement uses TRBV5-1 and TRBJ1-1, with D possibly being TRBD1 (5 bases). The germline CDR1 and CDR2 sequences are SGHRS and YFSETQ. The CDR3 sequence is 14 residues long. Here the CDR3 DNA reads TGCGCCAGCAGCTTGATGCAGGGAACCACTGAAGCTTCCTTT. Residues: CASSLMQGTTEASF.

This clonotype was seen a few times. The chain links TRBV12-3 or TRBV12-4 to TRBJ2-5; D is unclear. The CDR3 has 14 amino acids. Trimming pared 1 base from V and 5 bases from J, leaving 11 bases between. The CDR3 loop reads CASSLEGSTETQYF. The CDR3 coding sequence is TGTGCCAGCAGTTTAGAGGGATCCACCGAGACCCAGTACTTC.

This chain links TRBV7-9 with TRBJ2-1; D is undetermined. With 3 bases removed from V and 8 bases from J, the gap between germline ends came to 8 bases. This CDR3 has 12 residues. CDR1 and CDR2 (germline): SEHNR, FQNEAQ (reference sequence). In DNA, the CDR3 is TGTGCCAGCAGCTTCGAGGTCTATGAGCAGTTCTTC. The encoded protein is CASSFEVYEQFF.

The genes are TRBV2 and TRBJ2-5, with 7 bases identical to TRBD2. CDR3 length: 16 residues. The germline V gene has CDR1 SNHLY and CDR2 FYNNEI. The ends lost 6 bases at V and 5 bases at J; junction bases unmatched: 15. The CDR3 DNA sequence: TGTGCCAGCAGCCACGGGACCGGGGGGAGAAGGGAGACCCAGTACTTC. It specifies CASSHGTGGRRETQYF. The complete variable domain, with remaining parts taken from reference TRBV2 and TRBJ2-5, reads EPEVTQTPSHQVTQMGQEVILRCVPISNHLYFYWYRQILGQKVEFLVSFYNNEISEKSEIFDDQFSVERPDGSNFTLKIRSTKLEDSAMYFCASSHGTGGRRETQYFGPGTRLLVL.

This clonotype was seen a few times. This sequence joins TRBV28 and TRBJ2-5; no definite D call. The CDR3 has 12 residues. Germline CDR1 MDHEN, CDR2 SYDVKM. V was clipped by 6 bases and J by 13 bases, with 18 bases between them. CDR3 nucleotide sequence: TGTGCCAGCAGCGGCCTTGTACCCCCATGGTACTTC. Encoded protein: CASSGLVPPWYF.

The J gene is TRBJ1-1, the V gene TRBV20-1; no definite D call. Trimming stripped 2 bases from V and 1 base from J, with 14 bases between. Germline V CDR1 and CDR2: DFQATT, SNEGSKA (reference sequence). The CDR3 runs 15 residues. CDR3 DNA sequence: TGCAGTGCTAGACTGACTCCACCGGAGAACACTGAAGCTTTCTTT. Its translation is CSARLTPPENTEAFF.

The chain employs TRBV12-3 or TRBV12-4 and TRBJ1-4; the match to TRBD1 covers 7 bases. After removal of 7 bases from V and 4 bases from J, the junction contained 6 bases not matched to a gene. The CDR3 is 14 residues long. CDR3 loop: CASKGQDHNEKLFF. CDR3 coding DNA: TGTGCCAGCAAAGGACAGGATCATAATGAAAAACTGTTTTTT.